The text below deals with one T cell receptor beta chain. The antigen is undetermined. The data are from a study of beta chain features in type 1 diabetes. Study-wide findings and caveats: TCRB CDR3s were moderately but significantly shorter in Type 1 diabetes patients in all four CD4+ subsets.

Since all of the isolated RNA was reverse transcribed, expressed TCRB transcripts were what got sequenced. The repertoire was sequenced with immunoSEQ multiplex PCR; TCRdb's copy has only in-frame clones and lacks some. The sample has 400,000 or so clones, 10% to 15% seen once. Via CD45RO/CCR7/CD25/CD127/CD95/CD27, cells of the CD4+ naive, central memory, regulatory and stem cell-like memory subsets were sorted. Post-sort purity exceeded 98% for all sorted populations. The CDR3 is 15 amino acids. CDR1 and CDR2 from the germline V gene are SGHNT and YYREEE (reference sequence). Trimming pared 0 bases from V and 1 base from J, leaving 11 bases between.

This chain uses TRBV5-4 with TRBJ2-7, with D possibly TRBD1 on 6 matching bases. Sequences were obtained from naive CD4+ T cells from blood. The source of this sequence is a woman younger than 35 with type 1 diabetes. CDR3 sequence reads: CASSLEGGRSYEQYF. For the CDR3, the DNA is TGTGCCAGCAGCTTGGAAGGGGGTAGGTCCTACGAGCAGTACTTC.